This is a list of T cell receptor beta chains from one sample in a study of control samples from healthy donors and cancer patients. TCRdb's table, derived via immunoSEQ multiplex PCR, lists solely in-frame clones and lacks some. The sample shows 20,000 to 30,000 clones, 82% of them seen only once. Sequenced sample: PBMCs. Every receptor here comes from a man in his sixties with colorectal cancer. The CDR3 runs from the conserved cysteine through the conserved F or W. Each record gives: V gene, J gene, CDR3 protein.

v_call: TRBV15; j_call: TRBJ2-3; cdr3_aa: CATSGPKPGQGTDTQYF
v_call: TRBV6-2/TRBV6-3; j_call: TRBJ2-1; cdr3_aa: CASSFPTAPYNEQFF
v_call: TRBV6-2/TRBV6-3; j_call: TRBJ2-1; cdr3_aa: CASSYPRLVTGNEQFF
v_call: TRBV2; j_call: TRBJ2-3; cdr3_aa: CASSEAGIADTQYF
v_call: TRBV19; j_call: TRBJ1-4; cdr3_aa: CASRFSWDRNEKLFF
v_call: TRBV11-2; j_call: TRBJ1-1; cdr3_aa: CASSWTTGTEAFF
v_call: TRBV4-1; j_call: TRBJ1-1; cdr3_aa: CASRPTGGTEAFF
v_call: TRBV27; j_call: TRBJ1-5; cdr3_aa: CASSPRDSRDQPQHF
v_call: TRBV7-9; j_call: TRBJ1-2; cdr3_aa: CASSLEGSGGSGYTF
v_call: TRBV6-5; j_call: TRBJ2-7; cdr3_aa: CASAGRWSSYEQYF
v_call: TRBV15; j_call: TRBJ1-6; cdr3_aa: CATSRDPRWDSPLHF
v_call: TRBV5-1; j_call: TRBJ2-1; cdr3_aa: CASSLGDGGQYNEQFF
v_call: TRBV5-1; j_call: TRBJ2-7; cdr3_aa: CASSSSGQTSYEQYF
v_call: TRBV5-5; j_call: TRBJ2-7; cdr3_aa: CASSLTSGAYYEQYF
v_call: TRBV12-3/TRBV12-4; j_call: TRBJ1-2; cdr3_aa: CASSLWGGYTF